The present entry profiles one T cell receptor (beta chain) with its context. Its target is not known. By 5'RACE template switching, TCR cDNA was produced, with a universal primer site and UMIs added in the process. TCRdb processed the 5' RACE reads anew with MiXCR; each CDR3 protein has one entry. The table shows roughly 250,000 distinct CDR3 sequences, with 13% occurring only once. This entry belongs to a study of T cells after yellow fever vaccination. Study-wide points: The booster saw the reappearance of most primary-vaccination clones (about 95% CD4, 80% to 90% CD8). Overall, a small share of clonotypes was seen in both CD4 and CD8 compartments. On re-exposure, the response was weaker but peaked faster, at day 5 versus 15.

Trimming removed 3 bases from V and 2 bases from J, with 14 bases in between. CDR1 SGDLS and CDR2 YYNGEE come from the germline V gene. The CDR3 sequence is 15 residues long. The chain uses TRBV9 and TRBJ1-1; D ambiguous. The receptor's source is a man aged 25 to 45 who received the YFV17D yellow fever vaccine. This material consisted of CD4+ T cells sorted from PBMCs, taken 45 days after the yellow fever booster vaccination. The CDR3, as DNA: TGTGCCAGCAGCGCCTATCTCCAGGTAAACACTGAAGCTTTCTTT. This gives the protein CASSAYLQVNTEAFF.